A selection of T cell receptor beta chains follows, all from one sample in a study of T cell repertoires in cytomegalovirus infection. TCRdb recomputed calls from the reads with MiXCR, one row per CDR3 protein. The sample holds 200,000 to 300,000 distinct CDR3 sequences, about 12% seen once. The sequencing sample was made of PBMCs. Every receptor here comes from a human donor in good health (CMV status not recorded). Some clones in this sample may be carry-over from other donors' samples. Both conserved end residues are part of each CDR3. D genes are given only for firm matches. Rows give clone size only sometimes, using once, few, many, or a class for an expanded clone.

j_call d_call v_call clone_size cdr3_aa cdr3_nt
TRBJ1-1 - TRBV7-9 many CASSFKNENTEAFF TGTGCCAGCAGCTTTAAAAACGAAAACACTGAAGCTTTCTTT
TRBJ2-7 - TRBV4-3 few CASSQDPQGFYEQYF TGCGCCAGCAGCCAAGATCCCCAGGGCTTCTACGAGCAGTACTTC
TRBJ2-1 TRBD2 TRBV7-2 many CASSLERESGQFF TGTGCCAGCAGCTTAGAGCGGGAGAGCGGGCAGTTCTTC
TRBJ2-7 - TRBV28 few CASSSPQGPNEQYF TGTGCCAGCAGTTCACCCCAGGGACCCAACGAGCAGTACTTC
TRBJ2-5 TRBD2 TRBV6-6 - CASSYPRAGGANKDSKETQYF TGTGCCAGCAGTTACCCCCGGGCGGGGGGGGCGAATAAAGATTCCAAAGAGACCCAGTACTTC
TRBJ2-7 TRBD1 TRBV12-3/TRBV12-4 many CASTTRQGDSYEQYF TGTGCCAGCACCACTCGACAGGGGGATTCCTACGAGCAGTACTTC
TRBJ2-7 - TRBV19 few CASSIDLRDYEQYF TGTGCCAGTAGTATAGATCTTAGGGACTACGAGCAGTACTTC
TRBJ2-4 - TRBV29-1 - CSVQQGPRTNIQYF TGCAGCGTTCAGCAGGGGCCAAGGACAAACATTCAGTACTTC
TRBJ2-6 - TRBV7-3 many CASHLGGATGANVLTF TGTGCCAGCCACTTGGGGGGCGCGACCGGGGCCAACGTCCTGACTTTC
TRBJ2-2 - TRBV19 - CASSIDPPGELFF TGTGCCAGTAGTATAGATCCCCCCGGGGAGCTGTTTTTT
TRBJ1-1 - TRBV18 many CASSPTAGAPNTEAFF TGTGCCAGCTCACCAACGGCAGGGGCCCCGAACACTGAAGCTTTCTTT
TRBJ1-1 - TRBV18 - CASSPRLLLNTEAFF TGTGCCAGCTCACCTCGACTCCTGCTCAACACTGAAGCTTTCTTT
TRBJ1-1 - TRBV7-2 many CASSLMAVNTEAFF TGTGCCAGCAGCTTAATGGCGGTGAACACTGAAGCTTTCTTT
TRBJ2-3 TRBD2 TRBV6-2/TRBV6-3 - CASKLAGANTDTQYF TGTGCCAGCAAACTAGCGGGGGCGAACACAGATACGCAGTATTTT
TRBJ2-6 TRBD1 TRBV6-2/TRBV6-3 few CASSYNLGQGASGANVLTF TGTGCCAGCAGTTACAACCTCGGACAGGGGGCTTCTGGGGCCAACGTCCTGACTTTC
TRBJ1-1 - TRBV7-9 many CASSFLQENTEAFF TGTGCCAGCAGCTTCTTGCAGGAAAACACTGAAGCTTTCTTT
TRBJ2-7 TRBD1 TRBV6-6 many CASSPPGQGRSYEQYF TGTGCCAGCAGTCCCCCTGGACAGGGTCGCTCCTACGAGCAGTACTTC